This is a list of T cell receptor beta chains from one sample in a study of cytomegalovirus exposure and HLA in healthy donors. Produced via immunoSEQ multiplex PCR; TCRdb's table is partial and in-frame only. The sample gives 63,000 or so clones, around 80% of which show up once; almost 4.5% is in the top ten. The specimen sequenced was PBMCs. All receptors come from a woman aged 25 to 39 in good health and CMV-seronegative. The CDR3 runs from the conserved cysteine through the conserved F or W. A D gene is named only where the DNA matches it firmly. Clone size is shown for a subset of rows, as once, few, many or a class of expanded clone.

V	J	size	D	CDR3	DNA
TRBV5-6	TRBJ2-3	.	.	CASSLEGVGPTDTQYF	TGTGCCAGCAGCTTGGAGGGGGTCGGGCCCACAGATACGCAGTATTTT
TRBV5-4	TRBJ2-7	once	.	CASSLGPAEDYEQYF	TGTGCCAGCAGCTTGGGACCGGCGGAGGACTACGAGCAGTACTTC
TRBV30	TRBJ1-5	.	.	CAWSDRNNQPQHF	TGTGCCTGGAGCGACAGGAATAATCAGCCCCAGCATTTT
TRBV4-3	TRBJ2-7	.	.	CASSQDHVVGSEQYF	TGCGCCAGCAGCCAAGATCATGTAGTGGGGAGCGAGCAGTACTTC
TRBV15	TRBJ2-5	.	TRBD2	CATSSAGGQLIKTQYF	TGTGCCACCAGCAGCGCGGGGGGGCAACTGATCAAGACCCAGTACTTC
TRBV10-1	TRBJ2-1	.	.	CASSESEDYREQFF	TGCGCCAGCAGTGAGTCGGAGGATTACCGAGAGCAGTTCTTC
TRBV5-1	TRBJ1-2	.	TRBD1	CASSLRGGGEVYGYTF	TGCGCCAGCAGCTTAAGAGGAGGGGGCGAGGTCTATGGCTACACCTTC
TRBV7-9	TRBJ1-1	.	TRBD1	CASSSPPQGQEAFF	TGTGCCAGCAGCTCCCCCCCACAGGGGCAAGAAGCTTTCTTT
TRBV7-9	TRBJ2-3	.	TRBD1	CASRKGEGTGRTDTQYF	TGTGCCAGCAGGAAGGGGGAAGGGACAGGCCGCACAGATACGCAGTATTTT
TRBV4-1	TRBJ1-2	few	.	CASSQGTLSLEGYGYTF	TGCGCCAGCAGCCAAGGGACACTCTCCCTGGAGGGCTATGGCTACACCTTC
TRBV6-4	TRBJ1-5	.	.	CASSEIEWACQPQHF	TGTGCCAGCAGTGAAATCGAGTGGGCGTGTCAGCCCCAGCATTTT
TRBV6-1	TRBJ1-4	few	TRBD1	CASSGGQVNEKLFF	TGTGCCAGCAGTGGGGGACAGGTCAATGAAAAACTGTTTTTT
TRBV13	TRBJ1-1	.	.	CASSPTTGFEAFF	TGTGCCAGCAGCCCTACTACAGGGTTTGAAGCTTTCTTT
TRBV30	TRBJ2-5	once	TRBD1	CAWSTGARETQYF	TGTGCCTGGTCGACAGGGGCTAGGGAGACCCAGTACTTC
TRBV5-4	TRBJ2-5	few	.	CASSLGAVQETQYF	TGTGCCAGCAGCTTGGGGGCAGTACAAGAGACCCAGTACTTC
TRBV4-2	TRBJ2-5	few	TRBD2	CASSQGASSGGEGETQYF	TGTGCCAGCAGCCAAGGGGCATCTAGCGGGGGAGAGGGTGAGACCCAGTACTTC
TRBV10-3	TRBJ1-1	.	TRBD1	CAISRQGDLAFF	TGTGCCATCTCCCGACAGGGAGACTTAGCTTTCTTT
TRBV2	TRBJ2-6	few	TRBD1	CASNLGSGGAGANVLTF	TGTGCCAGCAACCTAGGGTCAGGGGGCGCGGGGGCCAACGTCCTGACTTTC
TRBV6-5	TRBJ1-1	few	TRBD1	CASSHYQTGGKEAFF	TGTGCCAGCAGTCATTACCAGACAGGGGGCAAAGAAGCTTTCTTT
TRBV7-6	TRBJ1-4	.	.	CASSPRLGTNEKLFF	TGTGCCAGCAGCCCGAGGCTGGGAACTAATGAAAAACTGTTTTTT
TRBV6-5	TRBJ2-1	.	TRBD1	CASRSGQGYEQFF	TGTGCCAGCAGAAGTGGACAGGGGTATGAGCAGTTCTTC
TRBV10-3	TRBJ1-6	.	TRBD1	CAMRDRDNSPLHF	TGTGCCATGCGGGACAGAGATAATTCACCCCTCCACTTT
TRBV6-5	TRBJ1-1	.	.	CASSSNDSPLAFF	TGTGCCAGCAGTTCTAATGACAGCCCTTTAGCTTTCTTT
TRBV5-1	TRBJ2-1	once	.	CASSLASRSYNEQFF	TGCGCCAGCAGCTTGGCCAGCAGGTCCTACAATGAGCAGTTCTTC
TRBV6-1	TRBJ1-6	few	.	CASSSGPYNSPLHF	TGTGCCAGCAGTTCAGGTCCCTATAATTCACCCCTCCACTTT
TRBV9	TRBJ2-5	.	TRBD1	CASSPRQGAIRETQYF	TGTGCCAGCAGCCCTCGACAGGGGGCGATACGAGAGACCCAGTACTTC
TRBV13	TRBJ2-5	.	TRBD2	CASSLGLREDQETQYF	TGTGCCAGCAGCTTAGGGTTGCGGGAGGATCAAGAGACCCAGTACTTC
TRBV11-2	TRBJ1-2	.	.	CASSLGRANGYTF	TGTGCCAGCAGCTTAGGCAGGGCAAATGGCTACACCTTC
TRBV2	TRBJ2-2	once	.	CASSERDRRGGELFF	TGTGCCAGCAGTGAAAGGGACCGGAGGGGCGGGGAGCTGTTTTTT
TRBV6-1	TRBJ1-2	.	.	CASSEIPGSGGYTF	TGTGCCAGCAGTGAAATCCCGGGGAGTGGGGGCTACACCTTC
TRBV30	TRBJ1-6	.	.	CAWSRQANSPLHF	TGTGCCTGGAGTAGACAGGCTAATTCACCCCTCCACTTT
TRBV30	TRBJ2-3	.	TRBD2	CAWSVERTSHTDTQYF	TGTGCCTGGAGTGTCGAGCGGACTAGCCACACAGATACGCAGTATTTT
TRBV6-5	TRBJ2-5	once	.	CATRGGPGETQYF	TGTGCCACCAGAGGTGGGCCCGGAGAGACCCAGTACTTC
TRBV28	TRBJ2-7	once	TRBD2	CASKRSGGTEQYF	TGTGCCAGTAAACGGAGCGGGGGGACCGAGCAGTACTTC
TRBV10-3	TRBJ2-7	.	.	CAISEFKGNYEQYF	TGTGCCATCAGTGAGTTTAAGGGGAACTACGAGCAGTACTTC
TRBV29-1	TRBJ2-7	.	TRBD1	CSVGGQVGSYEQYF	TGCAGCGTAGGCGGACAGGTCGGGTCCTACGAGCAGTACTTC
TRBV4-3	TRBJ2-7	few	TRBD2	CASSQDWGETSRYEQYF	TGCGCCAGCAGCCAAGATTGGGGGGAGACTAGCAGATACGAGCAGTACTTC
TRBV5-1	TRBJ2-7	.	TRBD1	CASSLEGTGLVYEQYF	TGCGCCAGCAGCTTGGAGGGGACAGGTTTAGTCTACGAGCAGTACTTC
TRBV18	TRBJ2-1	once	TRBD1	CASSPPGQRYNEQFF	TGTGCCAGCTCACCTCCGGGACAGAGATACAATGAGCAGTTCTTC
TRBV10-3	TRBJ2-1	.	.	CAISDPMSTYNEQFF	TGTGCCATCAGTGATCCTATGAGCACCTACAATGAGCAGTTCTTC
TRBV4-2	TRBJ1-6	.	.	CASSQERGSYNSPLHF	TGTGCCAGCAGCCAAGAACGGGGTTCCTATAATTCACCCCTCCACTTT
TRBV6-5	TRBJ2-4	.	.	CASSTGRIENIQYF	TGTGCCAGCAGTACAGGACGGATAGAAAACATTCAGTACTTC
TRBV7-2	TRBJ2-7	.	.	CASRHTGTGSYEQYF	TGTGCCAGCAGACACACCGGGACTGGCTCCTACGAGCAGTACTTC
TRBV28	TRBJ2-7	once	TRBD1	CASSMTGKYEQYF	TGTGCCAGCAGTATGACAGGGAAGTACGAGCAGTACTTC
TRBV2	TRBJ1-1	.	.	CASRYREGRDTEAFF	TGTGCCAGCAGATACAGGGAGGGCCGGGACACTGAAGCTTTCTTT
TRBV12-5	TRBJ2-2	.	TRBD2	CASGSAGRPLGGLDTGELFF	TGTGCTAGTGGTTCGGCTGGGAGGCCCTTGGGGGGGTTGGACACCGGGGAGCTGTTTTTT